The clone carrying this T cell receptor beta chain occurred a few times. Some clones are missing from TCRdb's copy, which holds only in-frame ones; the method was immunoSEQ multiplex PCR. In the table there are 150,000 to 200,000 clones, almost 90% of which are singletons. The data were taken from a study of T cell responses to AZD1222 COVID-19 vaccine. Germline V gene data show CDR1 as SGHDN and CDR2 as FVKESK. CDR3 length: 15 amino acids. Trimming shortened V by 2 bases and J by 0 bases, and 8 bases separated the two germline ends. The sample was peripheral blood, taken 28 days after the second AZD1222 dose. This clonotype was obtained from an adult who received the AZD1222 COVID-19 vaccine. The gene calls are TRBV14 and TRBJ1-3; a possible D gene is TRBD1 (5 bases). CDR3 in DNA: TGTGCCAGCAGCCAACTGACAGTCTCTGGAAACACCATATATTTT. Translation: CASSQLTVSGNTIYF.